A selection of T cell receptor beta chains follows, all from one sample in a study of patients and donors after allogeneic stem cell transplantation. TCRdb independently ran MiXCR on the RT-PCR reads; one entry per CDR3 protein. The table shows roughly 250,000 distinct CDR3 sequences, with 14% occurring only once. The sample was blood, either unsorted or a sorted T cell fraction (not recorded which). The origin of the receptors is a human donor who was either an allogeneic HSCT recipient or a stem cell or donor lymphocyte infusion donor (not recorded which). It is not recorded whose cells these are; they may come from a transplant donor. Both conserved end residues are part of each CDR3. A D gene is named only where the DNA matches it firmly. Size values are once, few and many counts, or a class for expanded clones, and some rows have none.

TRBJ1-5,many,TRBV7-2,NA,TGTGCCAGCAGCCCCATGGGTGGCATAAATCAGCCCCAGCATTTT,CASSPMGGINQPQHF
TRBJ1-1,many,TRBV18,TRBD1,TGTGCCAGCTCACCCTCGACAGGGCCCACTGAAGCTTTCTTT,CASSPSTGPTEAFF
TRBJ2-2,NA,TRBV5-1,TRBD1,TGCGCCAGCAGCTTGGGGACGACAGGGTCCAACACCGGGGAGCTGTTTTTT,CASSLGTTGSNTGELFF
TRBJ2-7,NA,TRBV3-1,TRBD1,TGTGCCAGCAGCCAAGCGGGGACAGGGAAATACGAGCAGTACTTC,CASSQAGTGKYEQYF
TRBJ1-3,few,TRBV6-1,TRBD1,TGTGCCAGCAGGTCCGGGACAGTTGGAAACACCATATATTTT,CASRSGTVGNTIYF
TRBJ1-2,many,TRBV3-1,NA,TGTGCCAGCAGCCAAGGGACACTTAACTATGGCTACACCTTC,CASSQGTLNYGYTF
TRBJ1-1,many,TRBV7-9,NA,TGTGCCAGCGGGGGAAATGAAGCTTTCTTT,CASGGNEAFF
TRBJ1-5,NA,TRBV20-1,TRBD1,TGCAGTGGAATGGGGACAGGGTCACTTCAGCCCCAGCATTTT,CSGMGTGSLQPQHF
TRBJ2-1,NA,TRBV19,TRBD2,TGTGCCACGGGCGGGAGGGTTCGGAATGAGCAGTTCTTC,CATGGRVRNEQFF
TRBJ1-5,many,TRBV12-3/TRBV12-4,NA,TGTGCCAGCAGTCGGTCAGGTATCGGCAATCAGCCCCAGCATTTT,CASSRSGIGNQPQHF
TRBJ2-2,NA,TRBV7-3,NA,TGTGCCAGCAGAACAACAGGGAACACCGGGGAGCTGTTTTTT,CASRTTGNTGELFF
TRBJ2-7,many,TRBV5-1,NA,TGCGCCAGCAGCTCGCTCACGAGGGGCGAGCAGTACTTC,CASSSLTRGEQYF
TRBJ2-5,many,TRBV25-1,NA,TGTGCCAGCAGTGCAGGGGAATTCCAAGAGACCCAGTACTTC,CASSAGEFQETQYF
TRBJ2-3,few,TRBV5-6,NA,TGTGCCAGCAGTCCTACCTTTAGCACAGATACGCAGTATTTT,CASSPTFSTDTQYF
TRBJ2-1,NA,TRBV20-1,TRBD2,TGCAGTGCTTACCCTCCTAGCGGGGGGTTTTACAATGAGCAGTTCTTC,CSAYPPSGGFYNEQFF
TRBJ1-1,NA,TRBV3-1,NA,TGTGCCAGCAGCCAAGCTCGGGGGGCGGGCACTGAAGCTTTCTTT,CASSQARGAGTEAFF
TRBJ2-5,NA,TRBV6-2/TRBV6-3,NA,TGTGCCAGCAGGCCCACTGGATTCCAAGAGACCCAGTACTTC,CASRPTGFQETQYF
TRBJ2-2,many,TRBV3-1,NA,TGTGCCAGCGGTCCTGGGAGCCGGGAGCTGTTTTTT,CASGPGSRELFF
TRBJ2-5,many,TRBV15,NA,TGTGCCACCAGCAGAGATGAGACCCAGTACTTC,CATSRDETQYF
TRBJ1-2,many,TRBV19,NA,TGTGCCAGTAGTATACGCTCAGGTGACGGGGGCTACACCTTC,CASSIRSGDGGYTF
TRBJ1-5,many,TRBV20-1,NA,TGCAGTGCTAGCCAAGGGGGCAATCAGCCCCAGCATTTT,CSASQGGNQPQHF
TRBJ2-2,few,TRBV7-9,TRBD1,TGTGCCAGCAGCGGTAACAGGGGCCCCGGGGAGCTGTTTTTT,CASSGNRGPGELFF
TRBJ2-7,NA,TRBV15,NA,TGTGCCACCAGCAGAGATCCACAGGGCGTCTACGAGCAGTACTTC,CATSRDPQGVYEQYF
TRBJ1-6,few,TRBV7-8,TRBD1,TGTGCCAGCAGCTTAGACAGGGGTAATTCACCCCTCCACTTT,CASSLDRGNSPLHF
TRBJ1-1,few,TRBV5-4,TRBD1,TGTGCCAGCAGAGACAGGGTCTCAGAAGCTTTCTTT,CASRDRVSEAFF
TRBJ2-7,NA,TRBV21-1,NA,TGTGCCAGGACGGACTCCTACGAGCAGTACTTC,CARTDSYEQYF
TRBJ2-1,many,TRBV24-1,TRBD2,TGTGCCACCAGTGACCGCCTAGCGGGGGGCCGTCGGGAGCAGTTCTTC,CATSDRLAGGRREQFF
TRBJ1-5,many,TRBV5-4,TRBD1,TGTGCCAGCAGCTCTCAGGGGGCGGAAAATCAGCCCCAGCATTTT,CASSSQGAENQPQHF
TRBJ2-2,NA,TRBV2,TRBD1,TGTGCCAGCATTTGGGGGACAGGGAACACCGGGGAGCTGTTTTTT,CASIWGTGNTGELFF
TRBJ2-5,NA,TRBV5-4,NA,TGTGCCAGCAGCTTGGCGGATAGCGTACAAGAGACCCAGTACTTC,CASSLADSVQETQYF
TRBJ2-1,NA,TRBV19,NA,TGTGCCAGTAGTATTGGAACTAGCAATGAGCAGTTCTTC,CASSIGTSNEQFF
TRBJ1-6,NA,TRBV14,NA,TGTGCCAGCAGCCAAGATGCGGTCCTCTCCTATAATTCACCCCTCCACTTT,CASSQDAVLSYNSPLHF
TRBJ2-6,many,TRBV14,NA,TGTGCCAGCAGCCGGGACTTTGGCTCTGGGGCCAACGTCCTGACTTTC,CASSRDFGSGANVLTF
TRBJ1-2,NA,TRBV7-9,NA,TGTGCCAGCAGCCCAAGGGCGGGGAATACCTATGGCTACACCTTC,CASSPRAGNTYGYTF
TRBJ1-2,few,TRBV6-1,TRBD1,TGTGCCAGCAGACGGACAGGGGGCTATGGCTACACCTTC,CASRRTGGYGYTF
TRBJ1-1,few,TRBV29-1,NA,TGCAGCGTTGTTTCGTACATTCAGCCAGGGCACCCGAACACTGAAGCTTTCTTT,CSVVSYIQPGHPNTEAFF
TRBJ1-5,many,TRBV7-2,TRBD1,TGTGCCAGCAGCATAGACAGGGGGAAGGGTCAGCCCCAGCATTTT,CASSIDRGKGQPQHF
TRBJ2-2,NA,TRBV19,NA,TGTGCCAGTAGTATAGGTCTCCAGTCCGGGGAGCTGTTTTTT,CASSIGLQSGELFF
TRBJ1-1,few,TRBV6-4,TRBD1,TGTGCCAGCAGTGAATCACCCATGGACAGGGGCACTGAAGCTTTCTTT,CASSESPMDRGTEAFF
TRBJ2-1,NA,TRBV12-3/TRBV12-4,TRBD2,TGTGCCAGCAGTTTAGGCCTTACTAGCGGCTATGACAATGAGCAGTTCTTC,CASSLGLTSGYDNEQFF
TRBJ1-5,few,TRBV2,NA,TGTGCCAGCAGCCCTGGGGGAGATAATCAGCCCCAGCATTTT,CASSPGGDNQPQHF
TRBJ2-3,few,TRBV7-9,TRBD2,TGTGCCAGCAGCCCCGAAGGTAGCGGGGTATGGGATACGCAGTATTTT,CASSPEGSGVWDTQYF
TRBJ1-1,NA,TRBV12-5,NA,TGTGCTAGTGGTTTGGGACAATCGAACACTGAAGCTTTCTTT,CASGLGQSNTEAFF
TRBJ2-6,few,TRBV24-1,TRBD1,TGTGCCACCAGTGATTACAGGGGGCCTGGGGCCAACGTCCTGACTTTC,CATSDYRGPGANVLTF
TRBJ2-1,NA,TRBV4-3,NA,TGCGCCAGCAGCCTAGAGACCTGGGGTGAGCAGTTCTTC,CASSLETWGEQFF
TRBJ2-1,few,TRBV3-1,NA,TGTGCCAGCAGCCAAGGGACCGGACACCCATACAATGAGCAGTTCTTC,CASSQGTGHPYNEQFF
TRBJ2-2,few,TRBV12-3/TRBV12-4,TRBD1,TGTGCCAGCACGGCAGCTCTAAACAGGGGGCACACCGGGGAGCTGTTTTTT,CASTAALNRGHTGELFF
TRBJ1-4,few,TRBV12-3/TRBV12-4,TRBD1,TGTGCCAGCAGGTACAGGGGTTCTAATGAAAAACTGTTTTTT,CASRYRGSNEKLFF
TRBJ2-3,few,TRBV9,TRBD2,TGTGCCAGCAGCGTAGCACTAGCGGGGATACTGGGAGATACGCAGTATTTT,CASSVALAGILGDTQYF
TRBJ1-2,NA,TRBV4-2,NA,TGTGCCAGCAGCCAAGGGACGGGAGCCAAATTGTTTGCTGGCTACACCTTC,CASSQGTGAKLFAGYTF
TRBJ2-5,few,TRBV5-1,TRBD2,TGCGCCAGCAGCTTTACTAGCGGGACCAGGGAGACCCAGTACTTC,CASSFTSGTRETQYF
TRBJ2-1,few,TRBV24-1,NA,TGTGCCACCAGTGATTCAAGCCTAGCCCTGTACAATGAGCAGTTCTTC,CATSDSSLALYNEQFF
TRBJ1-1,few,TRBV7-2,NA,TGTGCCAGCCAAGAACAGGGGAACACTGAAGCTTTCTTT,CASQEQGNTEAFF
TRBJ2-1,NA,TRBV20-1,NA,TGCAGTGCCCCGCACGATCATGAGCAGTTCTTC,CSAPHDHEQFF
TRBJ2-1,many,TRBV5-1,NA,TGCGCCAGCAGCTTGGGAGGGCTATACAATGAGCAGTTCTTC,CASSLGGLYNEQFF